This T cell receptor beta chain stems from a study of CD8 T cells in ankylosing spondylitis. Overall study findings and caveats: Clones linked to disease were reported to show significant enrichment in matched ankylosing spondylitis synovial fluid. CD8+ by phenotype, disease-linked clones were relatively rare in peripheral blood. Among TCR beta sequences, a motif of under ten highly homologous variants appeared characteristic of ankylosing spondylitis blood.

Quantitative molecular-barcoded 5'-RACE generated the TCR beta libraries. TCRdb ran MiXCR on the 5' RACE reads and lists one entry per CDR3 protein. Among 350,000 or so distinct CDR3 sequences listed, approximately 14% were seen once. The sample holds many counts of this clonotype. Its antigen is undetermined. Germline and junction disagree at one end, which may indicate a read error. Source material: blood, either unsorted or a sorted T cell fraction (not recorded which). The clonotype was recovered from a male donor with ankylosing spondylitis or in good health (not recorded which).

The CDR3 here is CASSLAGNEQFF. CDR3 DNA: TGTGCCAGCAGCTTGGCGGGGAATGAGCAGTTCTTC. V gene TRBV5-1 combines with J gene TRBJ2-1, with D possibly being TRBD2 (6 bases). Germline V gives CDR1 SGHRS, CDR2 YFSETQ. The CDR3 contains 12 residues.